This TCR beta chain was recovered during a study of blood T cell repertoires in COVID-19 (TCRdb year 2020). The study in broad terms: Samples covering the acute and convalescent phases of COVID-19 were provided by collaborators in the United States, Italy and Spain. A freely available public database, intended as a resource for researchers studying the immune response to SARS-CoV-2, is where the repertoires were released. The sample metadata nearly always contained a de-identified subject ID, COVID-19 status, age in years and sex. Subjects who had been exposed to COVID-19, were actively infected with it, or had recovered from it provided the deeply sampled blood TCRbeta repertoires that made up the dataset. The prospective study material was composed of cDNA or gDNA derived from T cells, B-cell-depleted T cells, or PBMCs. HLA class I and class II types, where available, came from metadata supplied by the sample provider rather than from assay-based typing. Samples were obtained from the ongoing ImmuneRACE study (first 160 participants) and from over 1,000 subjects provided by 6 global collaborators. Overall study outcomes, separate from this receptor: Clinical and demographic metadata were provided uncurated, with the amount varying by source and participant.

Regarding this clone: The antigen it recognizes is unknown. No much larger clonotype is one base removed from it; base qualities were not supplied.

TCRbeta CDR3 regions were amplified from genomic DNA using the immunoSEQ Assay, a bias-controlled multiplex PCR. In the paper's pipeline: The number of nucleated cells in each sample was estimated by amplification of reference gene primers within the assay. To quantify the absolute abundance of each unique TCRbeta CDR3 rearrangement, sequence reads were collapsed and filtered. Productive Simpson clonality was computed per sample as the square root of Simpson's diversity index over productive rearrangements. TCRdb took this table from immuneACCESS and kept in-frame rearrangements with V and J called. Such tables lack part of the clones; where checked against another copy, unresolved V genes explain under half of the gap, and the rest is unexplained. The V and J calls and clone size are taken from that table; D and trimming were inferred from the DNA. Here the sample has 150,000 to 200,000 clones; approximately 86% occur a single time. The biggest ten clones account for approximately 7% of the sample.

CDR1 and CDR2 (MGHDK, SYGVNS) derive from the germline V gene. The CDR3 starts with the cysteine, ends with the phenylalanine, and has 14 residues. Only the CDR3 portion is preserved as DNA: 42 bases, with reading frame beginning at the first base. For this chain, trimming is 6 bases at the V end and 1 base at the J end, and the number of junction bases without a gene match is 4. One collaborating source in Seattle enrolled patients during active infection and followed them longitudinally through the course of disease. Each collaborating institution followed its own protocols to collect whole blood in K2EDTA tubes. Collaborator samples were shipped for TCRbeta analysis as frozen whole blood, isolated PBMCs, or DNA extracted from either sample type.

The V and J genes are TRBV25-1 and TRBJ1-1, and 8 junction bases match TRBD1. The receptor comes from an elderly man with COVID-19, enrolled during active disease. What was sequenced was peripheral blood. The CDR3 region: CASSLGQANTEAFF. The base sequence is TGTGCCAGCAGCTTGGGACAGGCGAACACTGAAGCTTTCTTT.